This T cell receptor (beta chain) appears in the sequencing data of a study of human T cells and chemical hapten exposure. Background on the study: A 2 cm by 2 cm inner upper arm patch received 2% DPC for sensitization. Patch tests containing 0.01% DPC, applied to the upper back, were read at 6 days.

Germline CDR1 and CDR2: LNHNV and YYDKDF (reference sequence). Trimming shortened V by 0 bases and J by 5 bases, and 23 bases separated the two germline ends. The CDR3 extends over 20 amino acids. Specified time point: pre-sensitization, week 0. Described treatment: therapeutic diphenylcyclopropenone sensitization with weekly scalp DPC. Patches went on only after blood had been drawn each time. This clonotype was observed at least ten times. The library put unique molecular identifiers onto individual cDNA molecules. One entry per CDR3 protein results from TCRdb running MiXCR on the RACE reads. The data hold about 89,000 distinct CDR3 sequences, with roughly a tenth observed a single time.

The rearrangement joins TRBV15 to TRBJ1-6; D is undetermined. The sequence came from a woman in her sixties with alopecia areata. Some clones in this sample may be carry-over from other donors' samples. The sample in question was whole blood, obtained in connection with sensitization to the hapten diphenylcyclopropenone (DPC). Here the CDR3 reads CATSREPPRRRNPNNSPLHF. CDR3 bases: TGTGCCACCAGCAGAGAACCCCCCCGCCGTCGAAACCCCAATAATTCACCCCTCCACTTT.